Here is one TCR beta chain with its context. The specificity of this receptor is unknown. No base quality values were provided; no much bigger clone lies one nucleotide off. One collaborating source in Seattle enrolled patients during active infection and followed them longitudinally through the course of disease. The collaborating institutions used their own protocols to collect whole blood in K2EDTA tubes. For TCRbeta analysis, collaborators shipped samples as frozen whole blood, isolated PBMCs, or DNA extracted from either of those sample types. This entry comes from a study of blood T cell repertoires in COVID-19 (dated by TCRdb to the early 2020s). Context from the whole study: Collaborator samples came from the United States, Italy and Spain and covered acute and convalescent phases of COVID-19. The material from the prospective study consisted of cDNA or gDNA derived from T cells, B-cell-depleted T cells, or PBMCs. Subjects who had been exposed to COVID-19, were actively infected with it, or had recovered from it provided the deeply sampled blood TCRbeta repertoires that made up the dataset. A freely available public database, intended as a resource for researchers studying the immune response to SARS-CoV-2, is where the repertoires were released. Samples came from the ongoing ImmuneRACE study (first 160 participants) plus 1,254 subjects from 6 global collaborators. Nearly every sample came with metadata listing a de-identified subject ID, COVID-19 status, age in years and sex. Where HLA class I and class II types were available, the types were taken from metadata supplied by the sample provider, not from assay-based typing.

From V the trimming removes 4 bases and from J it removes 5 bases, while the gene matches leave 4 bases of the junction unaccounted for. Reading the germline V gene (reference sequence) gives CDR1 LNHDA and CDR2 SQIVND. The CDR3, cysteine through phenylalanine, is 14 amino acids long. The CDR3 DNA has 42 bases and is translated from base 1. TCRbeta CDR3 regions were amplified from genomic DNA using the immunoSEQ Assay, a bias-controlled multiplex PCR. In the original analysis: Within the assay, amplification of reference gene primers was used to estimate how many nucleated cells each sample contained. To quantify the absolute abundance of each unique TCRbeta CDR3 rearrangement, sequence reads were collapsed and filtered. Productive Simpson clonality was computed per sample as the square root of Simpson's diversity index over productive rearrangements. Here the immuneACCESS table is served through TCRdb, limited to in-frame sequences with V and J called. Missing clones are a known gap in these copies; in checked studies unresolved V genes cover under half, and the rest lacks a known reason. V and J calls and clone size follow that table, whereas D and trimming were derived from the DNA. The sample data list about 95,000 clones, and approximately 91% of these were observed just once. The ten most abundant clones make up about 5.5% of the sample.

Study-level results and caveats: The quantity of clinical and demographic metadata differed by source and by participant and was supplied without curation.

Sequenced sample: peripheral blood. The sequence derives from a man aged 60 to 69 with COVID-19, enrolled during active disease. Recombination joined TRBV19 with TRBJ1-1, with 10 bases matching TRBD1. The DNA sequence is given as TGTGCCAGTAGTACCGGGACAGGGGTTACTGAAGCTTTCTTT. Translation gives CASSTGTGVTEAFF.